What follows is one TCR beta chain and its context. These data belong to a study of cytomegalovirus exposure and HLA in healthy donors. This PCR relied on a set of 60 Vbeta primers and 13 Jbeta primers. The protocol was immunoSEQ multiplex PCR, while the TCRdb copy is restricted to in-frame clones and leaves out a portion. The table shows 55,000 to 65,000 clones, with about 69% occurring only once. CDR3 length equals 17 residues. Germline V gene lookup returns CDR1 LGHNA and CDR2 YSLEER. V lost 0 bases and J 0 bases, leaving 13 bases between the germline ends. The chain uses TRBV4-3 and TRBJ2-3, with D unclear. Source material: PBMCs. This clonotype originated in a man younger than 45 in good health and CMV-seropositive. CDR3 residues: CASSQDVGTPSTDTQYF. CDR3 in DNA: TGCGCCAGCAGCCAAGACGTCGGTACCCCCAGCACAGATACGCAGTATTTT.